This paragraph covers one T cell receptor (beta chain) sequence. The V end lost 6 bases, the J end lost 5 bases, and 7 bases lay between the germline ends. CDR3 length: 12 residues. Germline V gives CDR1 SNHLY, CDR2 FYNNEI. Sequencing was performed with immunoSEQ multiplex PCR; in TCRdb, only in-frame clones are kept and a portion is missing. In the table there are approximately 150,000 clones, around nine tenths of which are singletons. These data originate in a study of blood T cell repertoires in COVID-19. Study background: COVID-19 samples collected from the United States, Italy and Spain covered acute and convalescent phases.

The chain is built from TRBV2 and TRBJ1-4; no definite D call. The clonotype was recovered from a human donor in a cohort sampled during active COVID-19. The sample consisted of peripheral blood. CDR3 DNA sequence: TGTGCCAGCAGGTCCCTGAATGAAAAACTGTTTTTT. Translating gives CASRSLNEKLFF. Looking up the rest from reference TRBV2 and TRBJ1-4 gives the full variable domain: EPEVTQTPSHQVTQMGQEVILRCVPISNHLYFYWYRQILGQKVEFLVSFYNNEISEKSEIFDDQFSVERPDGSNFTLKIRSTKLEDSAMYFCASRSLNEKLFFGSGTQLSVL.